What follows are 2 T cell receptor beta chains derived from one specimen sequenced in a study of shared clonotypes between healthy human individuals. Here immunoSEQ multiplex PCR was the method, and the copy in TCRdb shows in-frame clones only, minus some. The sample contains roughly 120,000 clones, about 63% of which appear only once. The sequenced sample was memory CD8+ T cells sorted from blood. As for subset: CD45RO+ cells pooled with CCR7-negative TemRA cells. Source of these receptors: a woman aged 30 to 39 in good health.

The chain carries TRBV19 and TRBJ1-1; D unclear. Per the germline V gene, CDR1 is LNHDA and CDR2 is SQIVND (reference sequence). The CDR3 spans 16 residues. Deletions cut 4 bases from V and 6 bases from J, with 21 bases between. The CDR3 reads CASSTYPGNPPSEAFF. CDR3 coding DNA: TGTGCCAGTAGTACCTACCCCGGGAACCCCCCATCTGAAGCTTTCTTT.

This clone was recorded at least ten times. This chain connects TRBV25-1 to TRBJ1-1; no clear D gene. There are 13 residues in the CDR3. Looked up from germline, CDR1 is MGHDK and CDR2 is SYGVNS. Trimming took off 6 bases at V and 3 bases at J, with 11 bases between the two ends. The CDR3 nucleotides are TGTGCCAGCAGGCTACTCGGGGACACTGAAGCTTTCTTT. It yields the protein CASRLLGDTEAFF.